The present TCR beta chain was sequenced within a study of T cell responses to AZD1222 COVID-19 vaccine. Study-wide results and caveats: Targeting of unmutated variant regions was reportedly seen in nearly half of spike-specific TCRs. Mapped onto spike, vaccine-associated CD4 TCRs spanned it and were dominant at 160-218 and 743-854.

Pooled in the analysis were second doses at about 4 or about 12 weeks. The CDR3 covers 15 residues. From germline, CDR1 is MDHEN and CDR2 SYDVKM. Trimming left V 3 bases short and J 10 bases short, with 16 bases between. Concerning this clone itself: Its antigen is not identified.

The assay was immunoSEQ multiplex PCR, and TCRdb's table has in-frame clones only and misses some. The sample contains approximately 150,000 clones, approximately 90% of which appear only once. The clonotype was recovered from an adult who received the AZD1222 COVID-19 vaccine. Source: peripheral blood, taken 28 days after the second AZD1222 dose. V is TRBV28 and J is TRBJ1-6; D might be TRBD1 (5 bases). CDR3 coding DNA: TGTGCCAGCAGTTTTTGGCGGGGGGAAGGATCACCCCTCCACTTT. This codes for CASSFWRGEGSPLHF. The whole variable domain, filled in from reference TRBV28 and TRBJ1-6, reads DVKVTQSSRYLVKRTGEKVFLECVQDMDHENMFWYRQDPGLGLRLIYFSYDVKMKEKGDIPEGYSVSREKKERFSLILESASTNQTSMYLCASSFWRGEGSPLHFGNGTRLTVT.